A single sample gave rise to the 4 T cell receptor beta chains below, sequenced in a study of blood T cells in healthy people across ages. Using a J-beta primer mix together with a sample-barcoded 5' primer, a second PCR was run for roughly 6 to 12 cycles. A single record per CDR3 protein comes from TCRdb applying MiXCR to the 5' RACE reads. The sample includes around 850,000 distinct CDR3 sequences, under 40% of them seen just once. The sample was blood. The receptor source for this set is a man aged 18 to 35 in good health.

The chain combines TRBV20-1 with TRBJ2-5; D gene unclear. The end of the DNA fits TRBJ2-1 better, so the J call may be wrong. From germline, CDR1 is DFQATT and CDR2 SNEGSKA (reference sequence). The CDR3 totals 12 residues. This CDR3 reads CSATHSPETQFF. In DNA, the CDR3 is TGCAGTGCTACCCACTCCCCAGAGACCCAGTTCTTC.

The J gene is TRBJ2-5, the V gene TRBV6-5; D remains ambiguous. Germline V CDR1 and CDR2: MNHEY, SVGAGI. The V gene lost 6 bases and the J gene lost 5 bases, with 22 bases spanning the gap. The CDR3 is made up of 16 amino acids. The CDR3 sequence is CASSPRQSALGETQYF. CDR3 nucleotides: TGTGCCAGCAGCCCGCGCCAATCAGCGTTGGGGGAGACCCAGTACTTC.

The chain employs TRBV6-6 and TRBJ1-3; no reliable D call. The CDR3 sequence is 15 residues long. Germline loops: CDR1 MNHNY, CDR2 SVGAGI (reference sequence). V gave up 5 bases and J gave up 0 bases, with 11 bases separating them. This CDR3 is CASSGAGFSGNTIYF. Written as DNA, the CDR3 is TGTGCCAGCAGTGGCGCGGGGTTCTCTGGAAACACCATATATTTT.

V is TRBV7-2 and J is TRBJ2-1; D gene unclear. V was cut by 2 bases and J by 2 bases, with 13 bases left in between. Germline values: CDR1 SGHTA, CDR2 FQGNSA. The length of the CDR3 is 16 residues. The CDR3 spells CASSLSGRITYNEQFF. The CDR3 DNA reads as TGTGCCAGCAGCTTAAGTGGTCGGATCACCTACAATGAGCAGTTCTTC.